This TCR beta chain originates from a study of cytomegalovirus exposure and HLA in healthy donors. Trimming removed 0 bases at V and 4 bases at J, with 6 bases between. Per germline, CDR1 SQVTM and CDR2 ANQGSEA. The CDR3 covers 12 residues. The PCR made use of 60 Vbeta and 13 Jbeta primers. Sequencing was performed with immunoSEQ multiplex PCR; in TCRdb, only in-frame clones are kept and a portion is missing. The data contain some 140,000 clones, roughly 77% of them singletons. V usage is TRBV29-1 and J usage is TRBJ1-2; D is uncertain. Sequences were obtained from PBMCs. This sequence originates from a man aged 30 to 39 in good health and CMV-seropositive. CDR3 coding DNA: TGCAGCGTTGAAGAGAGAGGCTATGGCTACACCTTC. Translation: CSVEERGYGYTF.